A selection of T cell receptor beta chains follows, all from one sample in a study of OX40 agonist ivuxolimab in advanced cancers. The protocol was immunoSEQ multiplex PCR, while the TCRdb copy is restricted to in-frame clones and leaves out a portion. The data contain roughly 38,000 clones, about 80% of them singletons. Source: CD4+ or CD8+ T cells sorted from blood, taken in a trial of the OX40 agonist ivuxolimab. The receptors shown here come from an adult with an advanced solid tumor such as melanoma, head and neck, liver or kidney cancer. Both conserved end residues are part of each CDR3. A D gene is named only where the DNA matches it firmly. The size of a clone is reported for some rows only, either as once, few or many, or as a class for expanded clones.

D gene | clone size | J gene | V gene | CDR3 protein | CDR3 DNA
TRBD2 | - | TRBJ2-1 | TRBV5-3 | CARSTTSGVDYNEQFF | TGTGCCAGAAGCACGACTAGCGGGGTAGACTACAATGAGCAGTTCTTC
- | - | TRBJ1-5 | TRBV4-1 | CASSQVGGPWDQPQHF | TGCGCCAGCAGCCAAGTAGGAGGTCCTTGGGATCAGCCCCAGCATTTT
TRBD1 | many | TRBJ1-5 | TRBV11-1 | CASSLGTGGNQPQHF | TGTGCCAGCAGCCTCGGGACAGGGGGAAATCAGCCCCAGCATTTT
TRBD1 | - | TRBJ1-6 | TRBV10-3 | CAISPDRGSPYNSPLHF | TGTGCCATCAGCCCCGACAGGGGTAGTCCTTATAATTCACCCCTCCACTTT
TRBD1 | - | TRBJ1-1 | TRBV6-1 | CASGQARMSEAFF | TGTGCCAGTGGACAGGCCCGAATGTCTGAAGCTTTCTTT
TRBD2 | once | TRBJ2-1 | TRBV30 | CAWSVPVAGGRNEQFF | TGTGCCTGGAGTGTACCCGTAGCGGGGGGCAGGAATGAGCAGTTCTTC
- | few | TRBJ1-4 | TRBV6-5 | CASSTHFGTNEKLFF | TGTGCCAGCAGTACGCATTTCGGGACTAATGAAAAACTGTTTTTT
- | - | TRBJ1-5 | TRBV7-2 | CASSTDSNQPQHF | TGTGCCAGCAGCACCGACAGCAATCAGCCCCAGCATTTT
- | once | TRBJ2-7 | TRBV28 | CASREPTGYEQYF | TGTGCCAGCAGAGAACCCACAGGGTACGAGCAGTACTTC
TRBD1 | - | TRBJ2-6 | TRBV29-1 | CSVGGTGGASGANVLTF | TGCAGCGTTGGAGGGACAGGGGGCGCTTCTGGGGCCAACGTCCTGACTTTC
- | - | TRBJ1-1 | TRBV7-2 | CASSIDRSTEAFF | TGTGCCAGCAGTATAGACAGGAGCACTGAAGCTTTCTTT
TRBD1 | - | TRBJ1-2 | TRBV2 | CASSYGTAIYGYTF | TGTGCCAGCAGCTACGGGACAGCTATCTATGGCTACACCTTC
- | - | TRBJ2-6 | TRBV5-4 | CASSLATGANVLTF | TGTGCCAGCAGCTTGGCGACCGGGGCCAACGTCCTGACTTTC
- | - | TRBJ1-5 | TRBV19 | CASSMGSRGNQPQHF | TGTGCCAGTAGTATGGGCTCCCGGGGCAATCAGCCCCAGCATTTT
TRBD1 | - | TRBJ2-2 | TRBV12-5 | CATGTGATADTGELFF | TGTGCTACCGGGACAGGGGCGACCGCGGACACCGGGGAGCTGTTTTTT
- | - | TRBJ2-7 | TRBV27 | CASSETSLYEQYF | TGTGCCAGCAGTGAGACTAGTCTCTACGAGCAGTACTTC
TRBD2 | - | TRBJ2-1 | TRBV4-2 | CASSQGRTSSYNEQFF | TGTGCCAGCAGCCAAGGACGGACTAGCTCCTACAATGAGCAGTTCTTC
- | - | TRBJ2-3 | TRBV18 | CASSRTQRDTQYF | TGTGCCAGCTCTAGGACCCAAAGAGATACGCAGTATTTT
- | - | TRBJ2-1 | TRBV6-1 | CASRSGPSYNEQFF | TGTGCCAGCAGAAGCGGACCCTCCTACAATGAGCAGTTCTTC
TRBD2 | - | TRBJ2-3 | TRBV11-2 | CASSRGGAGGADTQYF | TGTGCCAGCAGCAGGGGGGGAGCGGGGGGCGCAGATACGCAGTATTTT
- | few | TRBJ2-6 | TRBV5-1 | CASSQAGTGRSGANVLTF | TGCGCCAGCAGCCAGGCTGGGACGGGACGCTCTGGGGCCAACGTCCTGACTTTC
- | - | TRBJ1-6 | TRBV30 | CAWSAQGKNSPLHF | TGTGCCTGGAGTGCCCAGGGGAAGAACTCACCCCTCCACTTT
- | few | TRBJ2-2 | TRBV29-1 | CSVGQGGYAGELFF | TGCAGCGTGGGGCAAGGGGGGTATGCCGGGGAGCTGTTTTTT
- | - | TRBJ1-1 | TRBV5-6 | CASSLMRGEAFF | TGTGCCAGCAGCTTGATGCGGGGTGAAGCTTTCTTT
- | - | TRBJ1-1 | TRBV6-6 | CASSPGSMNTEAFF | TGTGCCAGCAGTCCCGGGAGCATGAACACTGAAGCTTTCTTT
TRBD1 | - | TRBJ1-2 | TRBV6-1 | CASSESPGTGGNGYTF | TGTGCCAGCAGTGAGTCCCCCGGGACAGGGGGTAATGGCTACACCTTC
- | once | TRBJ1-5 | TRBV5-1 | CASSLEGNSNQPQHF | TGCGCCAGCAGCTTGGAGGGGAATAGCAATCAGCCCCAGCATTTT
- | once | TRBJ2-5 | TRBV29-1 | CSPMGLAETQYF | TGCAGCCCAATGGGGCTGGCAGAGACCCAGTACTTC
- | once | TRBJ2-1 | TRBV27 | CASSLWIAGEQFF | TGTGCCAGCAGTTTATGGATCGCGGGGGAGCAGTTCTTC
TRBD1 | - | TRBJ1-5 | TRBV18 | CASSPDGQGVLGNQPQHF | TGTGCCAGCTCACCAGATGGACAGGGGGTCCTTGGCAATCAGCCCCAGCATTTT
- | once | TRBJ1-3 | TRBV5-1 | CASSPADSGNTIYF | TGCGCCAGCAGCCCCGCCGACTCTGGAAACACCATATATTTT
- | few | TRBJ1-6 | TRBV19 | CASTLLGDYGNSPLHF | TGTGCCAGTACTCTCTTAGGGGATTACGGGAATTCACCCCTCCACTTT
TRBD1 | few | TRBJ1-6 | TRBV9 | CASGKGYSRGSPLHF | TGTGCCAGCGGAAAAGGTTATTCCAGGGGGTCACCCCTCCACTTT
- | few | TRBJ1-1 | TRBV19 | CASSLWDNEAFF | TGTGCCAGTAGTCTGTGGGACAATGAAGCTTTCTTT
TRBD1 | once | TRBJ2-3 | TRBV9 | CASSVGPGGATDTQYF | TGTGCCAGCAGCGTAGGTCCAGGGGGTGCGACAGATACGCAGTATTTT
- | - | TRBJ2-7 | TRBV5-4 | CASSPGGLSYEQYF | TGTGCCAGCAGCCCCGGGGGGCTCTCCTACGAGCAGTACTTC
- | - | TRBJ1-1 | TRBV5-1 | CASSPEAGVMNTEAFF | TGCGCCAGCAGCCCGGAGGCAGGTGTCATGAACACTGAAGCTTTCTTT
TRBD2 | - | TRBJ2-3 | TRBV5-6 | CASSLEKLAGVSDTQYF | TGTGCCAGCAGCTTGGAAAAACTAGCGGGGGTGTCAGATACGCAGTATTTT
TRBD1 | - | TRBJ2-5 | TRBV2 | CASTATGGRSETQYF | TGTGCCAGCACGGCAACAGGGGGTCGTTCAGAGACCCAGTACTTC
- | - | TRBJ2-4 | TRBV13 | CASSFRGRRDIQYF | TGTGCCAGCAGCTTCCGGGGGCGAAGGGACATTCAGTACTTC
- | - | TRBJ1-2 | TRBV6-6 | CASSYLGAYGYTF | TGTGCCAGCAGTTACCTGGGGGCCTATGGCTACACCTTC
- | - | TRBJ2-6 | TRBV5-1 | CASSAGHSGANVLTF | TGCGCCAGCAGCGCGGGGCACTCTGGGGCCAACGTCCTGACTTTC